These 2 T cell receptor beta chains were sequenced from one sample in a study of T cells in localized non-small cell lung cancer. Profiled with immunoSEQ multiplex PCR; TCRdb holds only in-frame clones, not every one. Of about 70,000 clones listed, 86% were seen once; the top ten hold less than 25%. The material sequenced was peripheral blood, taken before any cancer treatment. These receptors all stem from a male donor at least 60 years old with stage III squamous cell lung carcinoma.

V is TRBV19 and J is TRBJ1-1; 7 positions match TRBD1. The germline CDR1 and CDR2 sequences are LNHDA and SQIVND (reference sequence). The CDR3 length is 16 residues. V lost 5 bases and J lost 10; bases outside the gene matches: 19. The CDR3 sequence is CASSPGSGGSVSGAFF. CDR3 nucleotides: TGTGCCAGTAGTCCTGGATCAGGGGGATCAGTTTCAGGAGCTTTCTTT.

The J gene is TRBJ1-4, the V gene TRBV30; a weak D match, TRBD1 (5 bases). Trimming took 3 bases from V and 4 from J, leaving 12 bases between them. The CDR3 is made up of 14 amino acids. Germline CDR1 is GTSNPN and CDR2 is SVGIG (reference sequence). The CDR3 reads CAWSPGTLNEKLFF. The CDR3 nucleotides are TGTGCCTGGAGCCCCGGGACGCTTAATGAAAAACTGTTTTTT.